This T cell receptor (beta chain) was profiled in a study of OX40 agonist ivuxolimab in advanced cancers. This clone was seen just once. The CDR3 extends over 14 amino acids. V dropped 2 bases and J dropped 4; count of bases not matched to a gene: 2. The germline CDR1 and CDR2 sequences are SGHNT and YENEEA. Only in-frame clones appear in the TCRdb table, and some are missing; sequencing was by immunoSEQ multiplex PCR. Of tens of thousands of clones listed, about 91% are singletons. This sample comprised CD4+ or CD8+ T cells sorted from blood, obtained in a trial of the OX40 agonist ivuxolimab. This clonotype was obtained from an adult with an advanced solid tumor such as melanoma, head and neck, liver or kidney cancer. This chain connects TRBV11-3 to TRBJ2-1, with 7 positions matching TRBD2. The CDR3 DNA reads TGTGCCAGCAGCTTACGCGGGGGATACAATGAGCAGTTCTTC. Translated, it gives CASSLRGGYNEQFF.